Ten or more counts support the clone carrying this TCR beta chain. Its antigen is still unknown. The CDR3 totals 11 residues. Trimming left V 5 bases short and J 5 bases short, with 5 bases between. Each cDNA held unique molecular identifiers, and template switching gave it a universal primer site. TCRdb re-called the 5' RACE reads with MiXCR, one entry per CDR3 protein. The data show nearly 650,000 distinct CDR3 sequences, around 7.4% seen once. The data were taken from a study of identical twins. Broader study findings: In cord blood, abundant beta clonotypes had fewer insertions; memory showed no trend.

These data also formed part of another study, on yellow fever vaccine responses in identical twins.

The rearrangement uses TRBV12-3 or TRBV12-4 and TRBJ2-3; D unresolved. This clonotype was obtained from a woman younger than 35 in good health. Sample: PBMCs. Here the CDR3 DNA reads TGTGCCAGCAGTCGTAAAGATACGCAGTATTTT. Translating it yields CASSRKDTQYF.